This TCR beta chain was sequenced during a study of post-analysis software for immune sequencing data. TCR beta cDNA libraries included unique molecular identifiers. TCRdb used MiXCR to reprocess the PCR reads, holding one entry per CDR3 protein. The sample contains around 710,000 distinct CDR3 sequences, about 43% of which appear only once. As to this clonotype: Its antigen is undetermined.

J was trimmed by 4 bases and V by 0 bases; bases with no gene match: 7. Germline CDR1 MNHNY, CDR2 SVGAGI (reference sequence). This CDR3 region has 16 residues. Findings and caveats of the study: Higher frequency in patients than in controls was seen for about five TRBV segments, with TRBV5-6, TRBV5-1 and TRBV20-1 among them.

Sequenced input: blood. The chain recombines TRBV6-6 with TRBJ2-7, with TRBD2 matching 9 bases. The clonotype comes from a girl aged 5-17 years with multiple sclerosis. CDR3 DNA sequence: TGTGCCAGCAGTTACTCGAGGGGGCTAGCGGGGTACGAGCAGTACTTC. Its translation is CASSYSRGLAGYEQYF.